The 30 T cell receptor beta chains below were found in one sample sequenced in a study of OX40 agonist ivuxolimab in advanced cancers. The method was immunoSEQ multiplex PCR; TCRdb's version includes in-frame clones alone and lacks a portion of them. The table has about 54,000 clones, 84% seen once; the top ten hold 1.2%. Sequences were derived from CD4+ or CD8+ T cells sorted from blood, sampled in a trial of the OX40 agonist ivuxolimab. Receptors originate from an adult with an advanced solid tumor such as melanoma, head and neck, liver or kidney cancer.

The CDR3 sequence: CASSPKAGMSNQPQHF. The DNA for the CDR3 is TGTGCCAGCAGTCCAAAGGCGGGTATGAGCAATCAGCCCCAGCATTTT. The chain recombines TRBV28 with TRBJ1-5; D remains unclear. Germline V gene data show CDR1 as MDHEN and CDR2 as SYDVKM. The CDR3 extends over 16 amino acids. Trimming took off 5 bases at V and 1 base at J, with 15 bases between the two ends.

The genes are TRBV5-4 and TRBJ2-1; unclear D gene. Trimming stripped 6 bases from V and 5 bases from J, with 12 bases between. CDR1 is SGHNT, CDR2 YYREEE, per germline (reference sequence). The CDR3 contains 13 residues. The CDR3 loop is CASIKGQDNEQFF. The CDR3 nucleotides read TGTGCCAGCATTAAGGGTCAGGACAATGAGCAGTTCTTC. Variable domain in full (rest from reference TRBV5-4 and TRBJ2-1): ETGVTQSPTHLIKTRGQQVTLRCSSQSGHNTVSWYQQALGQGPQFIFQYYREEENGRGNFPPRFSGLQFPNYSSELNVNALELDDSALYLCASIKGQDNEQFFGPGTRLTVL.

There are a few counts of this clone. In nucleotides, the CDR3 is TGTGCCAGCGGGGGGACAGGGGGGGCTGAAGCTTTCTTT. This sequence encodes CASGGTGGAEAFF. J is TRBJ1-1 and V is TRBV27, with 11 bases matching TRBD1. Germline CDR1 MNHEY, CDR2 SMNVEV (reference sequence). CDR3 length: 13 amino acids. Trimming took 8 bases from V and 6 from J; bases not matched to a gene: 5.

The chain combines TRBV7-2 with TRBJ1-1, with D unresolved. The CDR3 has 13 amino acids. The V gene's germline CDR1 is SGHTA and CDR2 FQGNSA. Trimming cost V 4 bases and J 6 bases, with 12 bases left between them. This CDR3 is CASSSPRLPEAFF. For the CDR3, the DNA is TGTGCCAGCAGCTCTCCGAGGTTACCTGAAGCTTTCTTT.

The chain combines TRBV7-6 with TRBJ2-5; D gene unclear. In germline, CDR1 is SGHVS, CDR2 FNYEAQ. V lost 4 bases and J 5 bases, leaving 8 bases between the germline ends. The CDR3 covers 12 residues. CDR3: CASSSPGETQYF. The CDR3, as DNA: TGTGCCAGCAGCTCCCCCGGGGAGACCCAGTACTTC.

The chain links TRBV11-2 to TRBJ1-2, with unresolved D. Germline V gives CDR1 SGHAT, CDR2 FQNNGV. Trimming left V 2 bases short and J 3 bases short, with 19 bases between. The CDR3 contains 17 residues. The CDR3 spells CASSLSRINVGDYGYTF. CDR3 nucleotide sequence: TGTGCCAGCAGCTTAAGCCGTATAAATGTTGGGGACTATGGCTACACCTTC. Based on the CDR3 plus reference TRBV11-2 and TRBJ1-2, the full variable domain is EAGVAQSPRYKIIEKRQSVAFWCNPISGHATLYWYQQILGQGPKLLIQFQNNGVVDDSQLPKDRFSAERLKGVDSTLKIQPAKLEDSAVYLCASSLSRINVGDYGYTFGSGTRLTVV.

CDR3 residues: CASSRTGDEQFF. CDR3 DNA: TGTGCCAGCAGCAGAACAGGGGATGAGCAGTTCTTC. V is TRBV7-3 and J is TRBJ2-1, with 7 positions matching TRBD1. V trimming: 5 bases; J trimming: 8 bases; junction bases outside the gene matches: 3. CDR3 length: 12 residues. Germline CDR1 is SGHTA and CDR2 is FQGTGA.

The count of this clone is one. The rearrangement links TRBV9 to TRBJ2-5; 8 bases fit TRBD2. V dropped 0 bases and J dropped 4; count of bases not matched to a gene: 8. The CDR3 is made up of 16 amino acids. The V gene's germline CDR1 is SGDLS and CDR2 YYNGEE. The CDR3 DNA reads as TGTGCCAGCAGCGTAGATACGGGAGGGCCGGGAGAGACCCAGTACTTC. Residues: CASSVDTGGPGETQYF.

The V and J genes are TRBV28 and TRBJ2-7, with D unclear. Germline V gene sequence: CDR1 MDHEN, CDR2 SYDVKM. Trimming left V 7 bases short and J 5 bases short, with 18 bases between. This CDR3 has 14 amino acids. The DNA of the CDR3 is TGTGCCAGCACCACGTTTGGGCATACAGACGAGCAGTACTTC. This sequence encodes CASTTFGHTDEQYF.

The chain employs TRBV28 and TRBJ1-5, with D perhaps TRBD1 (6 bases). Germline V gene lookup returns CDR1 MDHEN and CDR2 SYDVKM. CDR3 size: 16 residues. The V end was cut by 7 bases, the J end by 2 bases, with 18 bases between. In DNA form, the CDR3 reads TGTGCCAGCAACGCCCCTCAGGGGTACCGCAATCAGCCCCAGCATTTT. Encoded protein: CASNAPQGYRNQPQHF.

This clone turned up a few times. The CDR3 is CASSLTGDYEQYF. CDR3 sequence (DNA): TGTGCCAGCAGCTTAACGGGGGACTACGAGCAGTACTTC. The V and J genes are TRBV11-2 and TRBJ2-7; D is perhaps TRBD2 (6 bases). Trimming took 2 bases from V and 3 from J, leaving 8 bases between them. The CDR3 sequence is 13 residues long. Looked up from germline, CDR1 is SGHAT and CDR2 is FQNNGV.

The chain joins TRBV5-6 to TRBJ2-3, with TRBD2 matching over 8 bases. Per germline, CDR1 SGHDT and CDR2 YYEEEE. The CDR3 runs 15 residues. After removal of 4 bases from V and 2 bases from J, the junction contained 6 bases not matched to a gene. The CDR3, as DNA: TGTGCCAGCAGCAGTACTAGCGGTTTCACAGATACGCAGTATTTT. Protein product: CASSSTSGFTDTQYF. Full variable domain (remainder filled in from reference TRBV5-6 and TRBJ2-3): DAGVTQSPTHLIKTRGQQVTLRCSPKSGHDTVSWYQQALGQGPQFIFQYYEEEERQRGNFPDRFSGHQFPNYSSELNVNALLLGDSALYLCASSSTSGFTDTQYFGPGTRLTVL.

In this sample, this clone turned up once. The chain uses TRBV28 and TRBJ2-3; 11 bases map to TRBD2. After removal of 7 bases from V and 5 bases from J, the junction contained 8 bases not matched to a gene. CDR1 is MDHEN and CDR2 is SYDVKM in the germline V gene. CDR3 length: 15 amino acids. CDR3 in amino acids: CASTLSGRGLDTQYF. CDR3 sequence (DNA): TGTGCCAGCACCCTTAGCGGGAGGGGGTTAGATACGCAGTATTTT.

The chain couples TRBV25-1 to TRBJ2-1; 7 bases align to TRBD2. V lost 3 bases, J lost 5 bases, and 4 bases stayed unmatched. Germline assignment: CDR1 MGHDK and CDR2 SYGVNS. The CDR3 covers 14 residues. The DNA of the CDR3 is TGTGCCAGCAGTGATGGGGGGGAGGACAATGAGCAGTTCTTC. This translates into CASSDGGEDNEQFF.

This clone was seen a handful of times. This rearrangement joins TRBV9 to TRBJ2-7; 8 bases are a match to TRBD2. The junction had 5 bases not matched to a gene; V was cut back by 3 bases and J by 3 bases. Germline loops: CDR1 SGDLS, CDR2 YYNGEE. The CDR3 is made up of 14 amino acids. CDR3 bases: TGTGCCAGCAGCGCGGACAGCGGGGGCTACGAGCAGTACTTC. This gives the protein CASSADSGGYEQYF.

This rearrangement joins TRBV28 to TRBJ2-7, with D possibly being TRBD2 (5 bases). Trimming removed 1 base from V and 0 bases from J, with 25 bases in between. The germline gives CDR1 MDHEN, CDR2 SYDVKM. CDR3 length: 20 residues. Here the CDR3 reads CASSLSLRDLGSGSSYEQYF. DNA of the CDR3: TGTGCCAGCAGTTTATCTCTTCGGGATTTGGGTTCCGGAAGCTCCTACGAGCAGTACTTC.

The V call is TRBV9, the J call TRBJ2-1; 8 positions match TRBD2. The V gene's germline CDR1 is SGDLS and CDR2 YYNGEE. The V gene end was trimmed by 3 bases and the J gene end by 1 base; junction bases not matched to a gene: 6. The CDR3 has 16 amino acids. CDR3 DNA: TGTGCCAGCAGCGGAGGTAGCGGGACATCCTACAATGAGCAGTTCTTC. It yields the protein CASSGGSGTSYNEQFF.

Details on this clone: The junction departs from the called germline gene at one end, perhaps through a read error. The chain joins TRBV29-1 to TRBJ2-7; TRBD2 matches at 7 bases. Per germline, CDR1 SQVTM and CDR2 ANQGSEA. This CDR3 spans 12 amino acids. CDR3: CCAGDGGYEQYF. The CDR3 bases are TGTTGCGCGGGGGACGGGGGCTACGAGCAGTACTTC.

J is TRBJ2-5 and V is TRBV18, with 11 bases lining up with TRBD1. V lost 3 bases, J lost 5 bases, and 5 bases stayed unmatched. The CDR3 loop spans 15 amino acids. Germline lookup yields CDR1 KGHSH and CDR2 LQKENI. CDR3: CASSPGTGGMETQYF. The CDR3 coding sequence is TGTGCCAGCTCACCCGGGACAGGGGGAATGGAGACCCAGTACTTC.

The chain is built from TRBV27 and TRBJ2-3, with 10 bases lining up with TRBD2. The ends lost 2 bases at V and 8 bases at J; junction bases unmatched: 7. The CDR3 runs to 15 residues. The germline gives CDR1 MNHEY, CDR2 SMNVEV (reference sequence). The CDR3 sequence is CASSLLAGEIGTQYF. In DNA, the CDR3 is TGTGCCAGCAGTTTACTAGCGGGAGAGATAGGTACGCAGTATTTT.

This chain joins TRBV6-5 and TRBJ1-2, with TRBD1 identical over 7 bases. The germline V gene encodes CDR1 MNHEY and CDR2 SVGAGI. CDR3 length: 14 residues. The junction had 8 bases not matched to a gene; V was cut back by 6 bases and J by 4 bases. The CDR3 spells CASSKQGFIYGYTF. Here the CDR3 DNA reads TGTGCCAGCAGCAAACAGGGGTTTATCTATGGCTACACCTTC.

The chain has TRBV15 and TRBJ2-1, with a weak D call TRBD2 (6 bases). Germline V gives CDR1 LNHNV, CDR2 YYDKDF (reference sequence). Trimming removed 0 bases from V and 4 bases from J, with 13 bases in between. CDR3 length: 16 residues. CDR3: CATSRDLGGEYNEQFF. CDR3 in DNA: TGTGCCACCAGCAGAGATCTGGGGGGAGAGTACAATGAGCAGTTCTTC.

This chain joins TRBV18 and TRBJ1-2; no firm D call. Germline V lookup: CDR1 KGHSH, CDR2 LQKENI. V dropped 8 bases and J dropped 2 bases, with 9 bases sitting between them. CDR3 length: 12 residues. Written as DNA, the CDR3 is TGTGCCAGCGCGGGTGGGAACTATGGCTACACCTTC. It codes for CASAGGNYGYTF. Based on the CDR3 plus reference TRBV18 and TRBJ1-2, the full variable domain is NAGVMQNPRHLVRRRGQEARLRCSPMKGHSHVYWYRQLPEEGLKFMVYLQKENIIDESGMPKERFSAEFPKEGPSILRIQQVVRGDSAAYFCASAGGNYGYTFGSGTRLTVV.

This chain uses TRBV5-4 with TRBJ2-4, with a possible D match to TRBD2 (5 bases). CDR1 is SGHNT and CDR2 is YYREEE in the germline V gene (reference sequence). CDR3 length equals 15 residues. V was clipped by 0 bases and J by 5 bases, with 12 bases between them. CDR3 coding DNA: TGTGCCAGCAGCTTGGGGGCCGGGGTCGAAAACATTCAGTACTTC. Protein product: CASSLGAGVENIQYF. The variable domain in full, with the rest retrieved from reference TRBV5-4 and TRBJ2-4, is ETGVTQSPTHLIKTRGQQVTLRCSSQSGHNTVSWYQQALGQGPQFIFQYYREEENGRGNFPPRFSGLQFPNYSSELNVNALELDDSALYLCASSLGAGVENIQYFGAGTRLSVL.

This clone was counted once. The chain links TRBV19 to TRBJ2-1, with a weak D call TRBD1 (5 bases). Germline V gives CDR1 LNHDA, CDR2 SQIVND (reference sequence). V lost 3 bases and J 7 bases, leaving 13 bases between the germline ends. CDR3 length: 14 residues. DNA of the CDR3: TGTGCCAGTAGTATTTTATGGGGCCTAAATGAGCAGTTCTTC. As protein: CASSILWGLNEQFF.

About this clone itself: Other DNA sequences in the same sample also yield this CDR3. The rearrangement links TRBV28 to TRBJ2-7; D may be TRBD1 (6 bases). Germline V gene data show CDR1 as MDHEN and CDR2 as SYDVKM. The CDR3 consists of 15 residues. V was shortened by 4 bases and J by 0 bases, with 13 bases between the two germline ends. CDR3: CASSSAGASSYEQYF. The CDR3 region has the DNA TGTGCCAGCAGTTCTGCAGGGGCGAGCTCCTACGAGCAGTACTTC.

The gene calls are TRBV19 and TRBJ2-3, with 7 bases lining up with TRBD1. The germline gives CDR1 LNHDA, CDR2 SQIVND (reference sequence). CDR3 length: 14 residues. V trimming: 5 bases; J trimming: 5 bases; junction bases outside the gene matches: 7. CDR3 nucleotide sequence: TGTGCCAGTAGTGCAGACAGGGTCAGAGATACGCAGTATTTT. This gives the protein CASSADRVRDTQYF.

Points on this clone: A junction boundary mismatches the germline segment, possibly from a read error. This rearrangement joins TRBV28 to TRBJ1-2; tentatively, D is TRBD1 (6 bases). The length of the CDR3 is 14 residues. Germline-derived CDR1 and CDR2 are MDHEN and SYDVKM. The chain's CDR3 is CASSLIDRPNPGVF. CDR3 DNA: TGTGCCAGCAGTTTGATTGACAGGCCTAACCCCGGGGTCTTC.

This sequence joins TRBV7-8 and TRBJ2-3; 9 bases match TRBD2. Trimming removed 3 bases from V and 5 bases from J; junction bases left unmatched: 9. CDR1 and CDR2 (germline): SGHVS, FQNEAQ. There are 16 residues in the CDR3. The CDR3 is CASSFRSSGTIDTQYF. DNA for the CDR3: TGTGCCAGCAGCTTTCGGTCTAGCGGGACGATAGATACGCAGTATTTT. Combining the CDR3 with reference TRBV7-8 and TRBJ2-3 gives the whole variable domain GAGVSQSPRYKVAKRGQDVALRCDPISGHVSLFWYQQALGQGPEFLTYFQNEAQLDKSGLPSDRFFAERPEGSVSTLKIQRTQQEDSAVYLCASSFRSSGTIDTQYFGPGTRLTVL.

The table lists this clone with a few counts. The chain is built from TRBV6-1 and TRBJ2-7, with D unclear. Trimming removed 5 bases from V and 0 bases from J, with 8 bases in between. The CDR3 contains 13 residues. Germline values: CDR1 MNHNS, CDR2 SASEGT. In DNA, the CDR3 is TGTGCCAGCAGTATGTCAGTCTCCTACGAGCAGTACTTC. Protein: CASSMSVSYEQYF.